A selection of T cell receptor beta chains follows, all from one sample in a study of vaccination and CD4 T cells after COVID-19. TCRdb ran MiXCR on the PCR reads and lists one entry per CDR3 protein. The data show about 12,000 distinct CDR3 sequences, around three fifths seen once. For these TCRs, the target antigens are not known. Sequencing was performed on CD4+ T cells from blood, cultured in vitro. These receptors came from a human donor who had recovered from COVID-19. The CDR3 runs from the conserved cysteine through the conserved F or W. A D gene is named only where the DNA matches it firmly. Clone size is given for some rows only: seen once, a few or many times, or a class if the clone is expanded.

NA	TRBJ2-1	TRBD2	TRBV4-1	CASSHLRRAGVGEQFF	TGCGCCAGCAGCCACTTAAGGCGGGCGGGAGTAGGTGAGCAGTTCTTC
NA	TRBJ2-5	TRBD1	TRBV20-1	CSARDPTGGGETQYF	TGCAGTGCTAGAGATCCAACAGGGGGCGGGGAGACCCAGTACTTC
NA	TRBJ1-1	TRBD1	TRBV6-2/TRBV6-3	CASSDWDPLQGRTEAFF	TGTGCCAGCAGCGATTGGGATCCCTTACAGGGGAGGACTGAAGCTTTCTTT
NA	TRBJ1-5	TRBD1	TRBV10-3	CAISGGTGDQPQHF	TGTGCCATCAGTGGAGGGACAGGGGATCAGCCCCAGCATTTT
few	TRBJ2-7	NA	TRBV20-1	CSATTNRREQYF	TGCAGTGCTACAACCAACAGACGCGAGCAGTACTTC
NA	TRBJ2-6	TRBD1	TRBV6-4	CASSDSGGAGANVLTF	TGTGCCAGCAGTGACTCAGGGGGCGCTGGGGCCAACGTCCTGACTTTC
NA	TRBJ2-7	NA	TRBV6-1	CASSEAAGYEQYF	TGTGCCAGCAGTGAAGCGGCTGGCTACGAGCAGTACTTC
NA	TRBJ1-1	NA	TRBV10-2	CASNPARVTEAFF	TGCGCCAGTAATCCCGCCAGGGTCACTGAAGCTTTCTTT
NA	TRBJ1-2	TRBD1	TRBV7-2	CASSLERQGYGYTF	TGTGCCAGCAGCTTAGAGCGACAGGGCTATGGCTACACCTTC
NA	TRBJ2-7	NA	TRBV4-2	CASSQGDGVRRDEQYF	TGTGCCAGCAGCCAGGGGGATGGGGTTCGTCGGGACGAGCAGTACTTC
NA	TRBJ2-5	TRBD2	TRBV7-9	CAGAGGQETQYF	TGTGCCGGGGCGGGGGGGCAGGAGACCCAGTACTTC
few	TRBJ1-1	NA	TRBV20-1	CSAHIQVRGEAFF	TGCAGTGCTCATATACAGGTTAGGGGTGAAGCTTTCTTT
NA	TRBJ2-7	NA	TRBV5-5	CASSLVESEQYF	TGTGCCAGCAGCTTGGTAGAGAGCGAGCAGTACTTC
few	TRBJ1-1	NA	TRBV20-1	CSAQTAYLVNTEAFF	TGCAGTGCGCAGACAGCTTACTTAGTAAACACTGAAGCTTTCTTT
NA	TRBJ1-5	NA	TRBV28	CASTRAQGSGNQPQHF	TGTGCCAGCACTAGGGCGCAGGGGTCGGGTAATCAGCCCCAGCATTTT
NA	TRBJ1-5	TRBD1	TRBV30	CAWSGDRVNNQPQHF	TGTGCCTGGAGTGGTGACAGGGTGAACAATCAGCCCCAGCATTTT
few	TRBJ1-2	NA	TRBV29-1	CSVATGALYGYTF	TGCAGCGTCGCCACCGGGGCTCTCTATGGCTACACCTTC
NA	TRBJ1-1	NA	TRBV27	CASSPTYRDAEAFF	TGTGCCAGCAGTCCAACCTACAGGGACGCAGAAGCTTTCTTT
few	TRBJ2-5	TRBD2	TRBV28	CASSLLPGGQETQYF	TGTGCCAGCAGTTTATTACCGGGAGGCCAAGAGACCCAGTACTTC
few	TRBJ2-7	TRBD1	TRBV6-2/TRBV6-3	CATGTGGYEQYF	TGTGCCACCGGGACAGGGGGCTACGAGCAGTACTTC
NA	TRBJ1-1	NA	TRBV15	CATSILTAGGTEAFF	TGTGCCACCAGCATTCTTACAGCTGGCGGCACTGAAGCTTTCTTT
NA	TRBJ2-7	NA	TRBV6-1	CASSPNSYEQYF	TGTGCCAGCAGTCCAAACTCCTACGAGCAGTACTTC
NA	TRBJ2-1	NA	TRBV5-1	CASSFREGPDNEQFF	TGCGCCAGCAGCTTCCGTGAGGGCCCTGACAATGAGCAGTTCTTC
NA	TRBJ2-4	TRBD2	TRBV6-1	CASSTGGLAKNIQYF	TGTGCCAGCAGTACGGGGGGGCTAGCCAAAAACATTCAGTACTTC
few	TRBJ2-2	NA	TRBV24-1	CATQGESWNTGELFF	TGTGCCACCCAAGGAGAGAGCTGGAACACCGGGGAGCTGTTTTTT
NA	TRBJ2-3	NA	TRBV10-2	CASRPPGSRADTQYF	TGCGCCAGCCGTCCCCCTGGTAGCCGCGCGGATACGCAGTATTTT
NA	TRBJ1-3	NA	TRBV7-2	CASSLGLGNTIYF	TGTGCCAGCAGCTTAGGGCTGGGAAACACCATATATTTT
once	TRBJ1-3	NA	TRBV6-1	CASSEGSSGNTIYF	TGTGCCAGCAGTGAAGGGTCCTCTGGAAACACCATATATTTT
NA	TRBJ2-5	TRBD2	TRBV20-1	CSARTLAGGLETQYF	TGCAGTGCTAGAACCTTGGCGGGAGGGCTGGAGACCCAGTACTTC
few	TRBJ2-5	TRBD1	TRBV5-4	CASSLPGQGGETQYF	TGTGCCAGCAGTCTACCGGGACAGGGCGGTGAGACCCAGTACTTC
once	TRBJ1-1	NA	TRBV6-1	CASTDRHNTEAFF	TGTGCCAGCACCGACAGGCATAACACTGAAGCTTTCTTT
NA	TRBJ1-2	NA	TRBV19	CASSIDGGGPNLPFRAGYTF	TGTGCCAGTAGTATAGATGGGGGGGGTCCGAACCTCCCTTTCCGAGCTGGCTACACCTTC
medium-sized	TRBJ2-7	NA	TRBV15	CATSRDYLGQGPYEQYF	TGTGCCACCAGCAGAGATTACCTTGGGCAGGGTCCCTACGAGCAGTACTTC
NA	TRBJ1-1	NA	TRBV20-1	CSASRLGGKLTEAFF	TGCAGTGCTAGCCGACTCGGGGGGAAATTAACTGAAGCTTTCTTT
NA	TRBJ2-2	TRBD2	TRBV5-4	CASSSGLAGAGELFF	TGTGCCAGCAGCTCGGGACTAGCGGGAGCCGGGGAGCTGTTTTTT
NA	TRBJ1-5	NA	TRBV24-1	CATSEYGIRQPQHF	TGTGCCACCAGTGAATACGGGATTAGGCAGCCCCAGCATTTT
NA	TRBJ1-1	NA	TRBV21-1	CASSKGGRPETFF	TGTGCCAGCAGCAAAGGGGGGAGACCAGAAACTTTCTTT
NA	TRBJ1-2	NA	TRBV5-1	CASRVVQGRGGYTF	TGCGCCAGCAGGGTTGTCCAGGGGCGAGGTGGCTACACCTTC
NA	TRBJ1-1	NA	TRBV7-3	CASSRQASTEAFF	TGTGCCAGCAGCCGACAGGCGAGCACTGAAGCTTTCTTT
NA	TRBJ1-2	NA	TRBV10-3	CAISESGGLNYGYTF	TGTGCCATCAGTGAGTCGGGAGGACTCAACTATGGCTACACCTTC
NA	TRBJ1-5	TRBD1	TRBV28	CASSFARGGNQPQHF	TGTGCCAGCAGTTTCGCCAGGGGGGGCAATCAGCCCCAGCATTTT
NA	TRBJ2-7	NA	TRBV30	CAWANDYEQYF	TGTGCCTGGGCCAACGACTACGAGCAGTACTTC
NA	TRBJ2-7	TRBD2	TRBV18	CASSPGLAGGPENEQYF	TGTGCCAGCTCACCGGGACTAGCGGGAGGGCCGGAAAACGAGCAGTACTTC
few	TRBJ2-2	NA	TRBV7-8	CASGPPGTGELFF	TGTGCCTCGGGGCCGCCGGGCACCGGGGAGCTGTTTTTT
once	TRBJ2-2	NA	TRBV4-3	CASSARELGTGELFF	TGCGCCAGCAGCGCCCGGGAGCTTGGCACCGGGGAGCTGTTTTTT